The 14 T cell receptor beta chains reported below all come from one sample, sequenced in a study of brain T cells in children with intractable seizures. Sequenced by immunoSEQ multiplex PCR; TCRdb stores in-frame clones only, minus some. Of tens of thousands of clones listed, approximately 94% are singletons. Sequenced here: peripheral blood, sampled at surgery. These receptors all stem from a boy less than two years old with tuberous sclerosis and intractable seizures.

This chain uses TRBV6-5 with TRBJ1-2, with 7 bases matching TRBD1. Germline trimming cut 8 bases from V and 2 bases from J; bases unmatched to any gene: 5. Germline CDR1 MNHEY, CDR2 SVGAGI. The CDR3 is made up of 13 amino acids. CDR3 sequence reads: CASGGQENYGYTF. CDR3 sequence (DNA): TGTGCCAGCGGCGGACAGGAAAACTATGGCTACACCTTC.

The chain employs TRBV25-1 and TRBJ2-7; D is perhaps TRBD1 (5 bases). Trimming stripped 7 bases from V and 2 bases from J, with 12 bases between. The CDR3 runs 13 residues. The germline gives CDR1 MGHDK, CDR2 SYGVNS. CDR3 region: CASMAGLTYEQYF. The CDR3 DNA is TGTGCCAGCATGGCAGGGTTAACCTACGAGCAGTACTTC.

This clone was seen a single time. The rearrangement joins TRBV7-9 to TRBJ2-7; 7 nucleotides match TRBD1. The J segment lost 3 bases and the V segment lost 5 bases, leaving 4 bases of the junction unmatched. Germline assignment: CDR1 SEHNR and CDR2 FQNEAQ (reference sequence). CDR3 length: 13 residues. CDR3 loop: CASSERDSYEQYF. The CDR3 bases are TGTGCCAGCAGCGAGAGGGACAGCTACGAGCAGTACTTC.

The J gene is TRBJ1-2, the V gene TRBV9; 9 nucleotides align to TRBD1. The trim removed 3 bases at V and 5 bases at J, leaving 11 bases unmatched. The length of the CDR3 is 16 residues. Germline V gene data show CDR1 as SGDLS and CDR2 as YYNGEE. The CDR3 is CASSGGTGSFRYGYTF. In DNA form, the CDR3 reads TGTGCCAGCAGCGGGGGGACAGGGAGTTTTAGGTATGGCTACACCTTC. The whole variable domain, remainder taken from reference TRBV9 and TRBJ1-2, is DSGVTQTPKHLITATGQRVTLRCSPRSGDLSVYWYQQSLDQGLQFLIQYYNGEERAKGNILERFSAQQFPDLHSELNLSSLELGDSALYFCASSGGTGSFRYGYTFGSGTRLTVV.

V gene TRBV7-9 combines with J gene TRBJ1-3; D perhaps matches TRBD1 (5 bases). Trimming stripped 8 bases from V and 2 bases from J, with 7 bases between. There are 12 residues in the CDR3. CDR1 is SEHNR and CDR2 is FQNEAQ in the germline V gene (reference sequence). In DNA form, the CDR3 reads TGTGCCAGCGGGGGTACTGGAAACACCATATATTTT. As protein: CASGGTGNTIYF.

The CDR3 protein is CASSLEGDSGQPQHF. CDR3 DNA: TGTGCCAGCAGCCTAGAGGGGGACTCAGGCCAGCCCCAGCATTTT. The genes are TRBV9 and TRBJ1-5; D may be TRBD1 (6 bases). The CDR3 covers 15 residues. The V gene lost 4 bases and the J gene lost 7 bases, with 18 bases spanning the gap. Germline assignment: CDR1 SGDLS and CDR2 YYNGEE.

This chain connects TRBV7-2 to TRBJ1-6, with D unresolved. V was trimmed by 4 bases and J by 1 base, leaving 11 bases between them. Germline V CDR1 and CDR2: SGHTA, FQGNSA. CDR3 length: 16 amino acids. As DNA, the CDR3 is TGTGCCAGCAGCTGGGCAGGAGATTCCTATAATTCACCCCTCCACTTT. Translating gives CASSWAGDSYNSPLHF.

J is TRBJ1-2 and V is TRBV25-1; no definite D call. Germline values: CDR1 MGHDK, CDR2 SYGVNS. There are 11 residues in the CDR3. Trimming took off 3 bases at V and 1 base at J, with 0 bases between the two ends. The chain's CDR3 is CASSDNYGYTF. The CDR3 region has the DNA TGTGCCAGCAGTGATAACTATGGCTACACCTTC.

The rearrangement uses TRBV7-8 and TRBJ1-1; perhaps TRBD1 as D (6 bases). With 5 bases removed from V and 3 bases from J, the gap between germline ends came to 19 bases. The germline gives CDR1 SGHVS, CDR2 FQNEAQ. The CDR3 runs 16 residues. CDR3 sequence (DNA): TGTGCCAGCAGCCTCCGACAGGAATCTCTGGACACTGAAGCTTTCTTT. Translated: CASSLRQESLDTEAFF.

This chain connects TRBV6-5 to TRBJ1-2; a possible D gene is TRBD1 (5 bases). This CDR3 region has 15 residues. Trimming left V 6 bases short and J 2 bases short, with 16 bases between. The germline CDR1 and CDR2 sequences are MNHEY and SVGAGI. CDR3 protein: CASSATGAGNYGYTF. The CDR3 DNA reads as TGTGCCAGCAGCGCAACCGGGGCGGGAAACTATGGCTACACCTTC.

The chain employs TRBV7-3 and TRBJ2-7; D is perhaps TRBD2 (5 bases). Trimming stripped 5 bases from V and 5 bases from J, with 16 bases between. This CDR3 spans 14 amino acids. Germline CDR1 is SGHTA and CDR2 is FQGTGA. The CDR3 region has the DNA TGTGCCAGCAGCCTCAAGGGAGCAGGCCACGAGCAGTACTTC. This sequence encodes CASSLKGAGHEQYF. Complete variable domain (other parts from reference TRBV7-3 and TRBJ2-7): GAGVSQTPSNKVTEKGKYVELRCDPISGHTALYWYRQSLGQGPEFLIYFQGTGAADDSGLPNDRFFAVRPEGSVSTLKIQRTERGDSAVYLCASSLKGAGHEQYFGPGTRLTVT.

The chain carries TRBV6-1 and TRBJ2-2; 11 nucleotides match TRBD1. V was clipped by 4 bases and J by 0 bases; unmatched bases: 7. Per the germline V gene, CDR1 is MNHNS and CDR2 is SASEGT. The CDR3 contains 18 residues. The CDR3 DNA reads as TGTGCCAGCAGTGGGGTGGACAGGGGGCCCCCGAACACCGGGGAGCTGTTTTTT. This gives the protein CASSGVDRGPPNTGELFF.

The V and J genes are TRBV25-1 and TRBJ2-7; the D gene is possibly TRBD2 (5 bases). The germline V gene encodes CDR1 MGHDK and CDR2 SYGVNS. The CDR3 length is 15 residues. With 3 bases removed from V and 1 base from J, the gap between germline ends came to 13 bases. The CDR3 here is CASSDFDRDSYEQYF. CDR3 nucleotides: TGTGCCAGCAGTGATTTTGACCGGGATTCCTACGAGCAGTACTTC.

This rearrangement joins TRBV3-1 (or the pseudogene TRBV3-2) to TRBJ2-5, with a tentative D call TRBD2 (5 bases). This CDR3 has 13 residues. Germline V gene sequence: CDR1 LGHDT, CDR2 YNNKEL (reference sequence). V was trimmed by 9 bases and J by 5 bases, leaving 16 bases between them. CDR3 residues: CASSDTNGETQYF. The DNA of the CDR3 is TGTGCCAGTAGCGATACCAATGGGGAGACCCAGTACTTC.